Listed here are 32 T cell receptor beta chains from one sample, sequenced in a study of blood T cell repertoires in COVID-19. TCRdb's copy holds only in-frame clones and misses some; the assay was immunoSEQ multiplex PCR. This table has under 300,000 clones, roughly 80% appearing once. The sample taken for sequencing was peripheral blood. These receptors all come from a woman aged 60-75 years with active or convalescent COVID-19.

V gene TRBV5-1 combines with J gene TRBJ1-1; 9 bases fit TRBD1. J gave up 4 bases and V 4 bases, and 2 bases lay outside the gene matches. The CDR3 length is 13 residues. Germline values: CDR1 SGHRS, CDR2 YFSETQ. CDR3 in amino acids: CASSLQGATEAFF. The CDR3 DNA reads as TGCGCCAGCAGCCTACAGGGGGCCACTGAAGCTTTCTTT.

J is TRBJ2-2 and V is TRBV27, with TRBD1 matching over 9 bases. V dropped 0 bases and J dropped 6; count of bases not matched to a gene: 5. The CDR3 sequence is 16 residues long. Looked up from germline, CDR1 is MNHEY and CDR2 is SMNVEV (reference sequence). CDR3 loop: CASSLSRTGEAGELFF. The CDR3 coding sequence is TGTGCCAGCAGTTTATCGAGGACAGGGGAGGCCGGGGAGCTGTTTTTT.

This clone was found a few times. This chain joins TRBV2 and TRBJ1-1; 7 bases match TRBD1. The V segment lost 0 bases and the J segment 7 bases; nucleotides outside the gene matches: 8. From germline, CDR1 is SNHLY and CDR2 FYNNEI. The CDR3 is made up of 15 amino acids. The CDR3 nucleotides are TGTGCCAGCAGTGAAGCCATACAGGGGAAAGGTGAAGCTTTCTTT. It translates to CASSEAIQGKGEAFF.

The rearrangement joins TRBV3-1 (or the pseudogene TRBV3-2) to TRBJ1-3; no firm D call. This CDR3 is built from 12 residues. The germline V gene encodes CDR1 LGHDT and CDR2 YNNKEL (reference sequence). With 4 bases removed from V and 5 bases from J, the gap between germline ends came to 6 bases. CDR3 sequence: CASSPNRNTIYF. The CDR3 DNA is TGTGCCAGCAGCCCCAATCGAAACACCATATATTTT.

CDR3 sequence (DNA): TGTGCCAGCAGCGCGCCGGGACTAGCGGGGTACAATGAGCAGTTCTTC. It yields the protein CASSAPGLAGYNEQFF. The chain uses TRBV7-9 and TRBJ2-1, with 13 bases that match TRBD2. The length of the CDR3 is 16 residues. Per germline, CDR1 SEHNR and CDR2 FQNEAQ (reference sequence). V lost 5 bases to trimming and J lost 4 bases; unmatched junction nucleotides: 5.

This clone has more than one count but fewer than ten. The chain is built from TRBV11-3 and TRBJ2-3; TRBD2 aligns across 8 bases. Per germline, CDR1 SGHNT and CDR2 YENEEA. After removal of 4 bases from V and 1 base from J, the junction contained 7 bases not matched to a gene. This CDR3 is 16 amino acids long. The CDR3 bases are TGTGCCAGCAGCTCGAGGACTAGCAGTCGCACAGATACGCAGTATTTT. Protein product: CASSSRTSSRTDTQYF.

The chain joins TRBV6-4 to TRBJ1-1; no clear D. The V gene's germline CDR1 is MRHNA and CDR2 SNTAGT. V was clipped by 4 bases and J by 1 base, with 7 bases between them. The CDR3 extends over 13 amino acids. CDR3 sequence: CASSVQQNTEAFF. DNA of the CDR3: TGTGCCAGCAGTGTCCAACAGAACACTGAAGCTTTCTTT.

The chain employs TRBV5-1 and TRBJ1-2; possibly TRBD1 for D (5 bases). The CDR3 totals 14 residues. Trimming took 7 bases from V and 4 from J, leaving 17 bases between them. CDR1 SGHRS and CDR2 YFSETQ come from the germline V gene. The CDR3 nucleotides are TGCGCCAGCTTCGGGGCCGCGGGGAGCTATGGCTACACCTTC. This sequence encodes CASFGAAGSYGYTF.

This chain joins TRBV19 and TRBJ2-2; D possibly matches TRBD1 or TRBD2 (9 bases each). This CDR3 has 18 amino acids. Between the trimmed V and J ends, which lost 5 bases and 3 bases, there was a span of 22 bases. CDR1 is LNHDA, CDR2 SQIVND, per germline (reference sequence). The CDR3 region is CASSDRGSSGSYTGELFF. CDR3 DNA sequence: TGTGCCAGTAGTGACAGGGGGAGTAGCGGGAGTTACACCGGGGAGCTGTTTTTT. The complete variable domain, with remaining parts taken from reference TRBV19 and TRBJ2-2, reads DGGITQSPKYLFRKEGQNVTLSCEQNLNHDAMYWYRQDPGQGLRLIYYSQIVNDFQKGDIAEGYSVSREKKESFPLTVTSAQKNPTAFYLCASSDRGSSGSYTGELFFGEGSRLTVL.

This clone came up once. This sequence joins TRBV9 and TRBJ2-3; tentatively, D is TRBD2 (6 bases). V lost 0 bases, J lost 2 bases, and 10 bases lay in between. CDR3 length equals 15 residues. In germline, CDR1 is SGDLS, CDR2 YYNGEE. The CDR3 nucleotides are TGTGCCAGCAGCGTAGGGCGGGGACTCACAGATACGCAGTATTTT. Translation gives CASSVGRGLTDTQYF.

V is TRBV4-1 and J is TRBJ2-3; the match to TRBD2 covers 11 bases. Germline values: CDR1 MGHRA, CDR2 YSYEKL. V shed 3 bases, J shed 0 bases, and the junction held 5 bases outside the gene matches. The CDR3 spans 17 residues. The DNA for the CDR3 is TGCGCCAGCAGCCAGCTGGGACTAGCGGATAGCACAGATACGCAGTATTTT. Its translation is CASSQLGLADSTDTQYF.

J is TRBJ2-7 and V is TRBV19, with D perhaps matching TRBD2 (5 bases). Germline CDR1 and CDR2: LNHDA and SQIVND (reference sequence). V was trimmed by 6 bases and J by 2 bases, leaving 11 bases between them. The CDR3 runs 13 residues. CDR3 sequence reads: CASSDGLTYEQYF. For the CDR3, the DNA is TGTGCCAGTAGCGACGGACTCACCTACGAGCAGTACTTC.

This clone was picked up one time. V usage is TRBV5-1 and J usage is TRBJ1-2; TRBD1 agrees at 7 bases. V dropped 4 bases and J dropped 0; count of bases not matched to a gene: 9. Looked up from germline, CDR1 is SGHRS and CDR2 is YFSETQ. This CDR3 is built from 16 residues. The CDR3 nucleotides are TGCGCCAGCAGCATTTACCAGGGGGAAGCTAACTATGGCTACACCTTC. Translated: CASSIYQGEANYGYTF.

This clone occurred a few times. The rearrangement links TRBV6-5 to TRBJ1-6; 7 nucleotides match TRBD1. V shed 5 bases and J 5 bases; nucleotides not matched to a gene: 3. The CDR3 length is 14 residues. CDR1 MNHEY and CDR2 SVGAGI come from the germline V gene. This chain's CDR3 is CASSKGQNNSPLHF. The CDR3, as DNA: TGTGCCAGCAGTAAGGGACAGAATAATTCACCCCTCCACTTT.

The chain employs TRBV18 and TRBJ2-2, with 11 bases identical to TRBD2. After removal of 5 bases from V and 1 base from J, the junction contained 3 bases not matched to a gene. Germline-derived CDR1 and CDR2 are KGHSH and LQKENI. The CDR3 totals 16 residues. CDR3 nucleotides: TGTGCCAGCTCAGATGGACTAGCGGGGAACACCGGGGAGCTGTTTTTT. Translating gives CASSDGLAGNTGELFF.

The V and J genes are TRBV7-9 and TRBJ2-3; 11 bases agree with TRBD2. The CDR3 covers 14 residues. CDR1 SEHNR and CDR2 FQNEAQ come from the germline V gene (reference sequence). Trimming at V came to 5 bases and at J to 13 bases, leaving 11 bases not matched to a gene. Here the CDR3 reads CASSRGPTSGKEYF. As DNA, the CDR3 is TGTGCCAGCAGCCGCGGTCCGACTAGCGGGAAAGAGTATTTT.

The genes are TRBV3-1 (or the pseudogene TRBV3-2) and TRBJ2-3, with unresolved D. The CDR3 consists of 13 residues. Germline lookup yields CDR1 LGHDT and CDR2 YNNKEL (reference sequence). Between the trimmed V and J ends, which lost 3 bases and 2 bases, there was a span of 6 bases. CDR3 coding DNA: TGTGCCAGCAGCCACCTCTACACAGATACGCAGTATTTT. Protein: CASSHLYTDTQYF.

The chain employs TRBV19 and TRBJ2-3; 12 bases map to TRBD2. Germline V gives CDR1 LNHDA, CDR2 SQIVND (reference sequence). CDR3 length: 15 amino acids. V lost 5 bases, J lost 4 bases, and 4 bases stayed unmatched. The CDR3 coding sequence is TGTGCCAGTAGTGTCGCTAGCGGGAGGGCAGATACGCAGTATTTT. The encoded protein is CASSVASGRADTQYF.

The DNA of the CDR3 is TGTGCCAGCAGCTTTGGTCGGGGTGAGGAGACCCAGTACTTC. Encoded protein: CASSFGRGEETQYF. The chain is built from TRBV5-8 and TRBJ2-5, with D possibly being TRBD2 (5 bases). The CDR3 has 14 residues. V was cut by 2 bases and J by 5 bases, with 13 bases left in between. Looked up from germline, CDR1 is SGHTS and CDR2 is YDEGEE.

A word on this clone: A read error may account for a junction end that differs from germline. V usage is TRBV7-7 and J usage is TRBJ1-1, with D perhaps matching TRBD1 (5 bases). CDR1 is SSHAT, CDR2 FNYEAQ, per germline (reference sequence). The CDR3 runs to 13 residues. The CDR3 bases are TGTGCTAGCAGCTTAGACAGGAACACTGAAGCTTTCTTT. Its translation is CASSLDRNTEAFF.

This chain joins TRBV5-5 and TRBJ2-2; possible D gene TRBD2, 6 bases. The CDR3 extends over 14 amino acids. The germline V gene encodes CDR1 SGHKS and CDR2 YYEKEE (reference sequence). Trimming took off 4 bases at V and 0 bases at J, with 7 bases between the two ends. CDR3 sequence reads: CASSGDSNTGELFF. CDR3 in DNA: TGTGCCAGCAGCGGGGACTCGAACACCGGGGAGCTGTTTTTT.

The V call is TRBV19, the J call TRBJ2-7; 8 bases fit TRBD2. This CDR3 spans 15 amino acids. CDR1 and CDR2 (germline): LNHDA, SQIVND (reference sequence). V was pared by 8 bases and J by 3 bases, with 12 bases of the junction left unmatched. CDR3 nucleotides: TGTGCCAGTCTCCCCCCGACTAGCGCGGACTACGAGCAGTACTTC. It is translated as CASLPPTSADYEQYF.

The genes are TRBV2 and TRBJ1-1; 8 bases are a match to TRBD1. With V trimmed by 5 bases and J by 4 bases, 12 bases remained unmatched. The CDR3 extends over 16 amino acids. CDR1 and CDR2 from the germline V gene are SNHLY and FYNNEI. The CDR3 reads CASSRDRLREGTEAFF. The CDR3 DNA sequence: TGTGCCAGCAGTAGGGACAGGCTAAGGGAGGGCACTGAAGCTTTCTTT.

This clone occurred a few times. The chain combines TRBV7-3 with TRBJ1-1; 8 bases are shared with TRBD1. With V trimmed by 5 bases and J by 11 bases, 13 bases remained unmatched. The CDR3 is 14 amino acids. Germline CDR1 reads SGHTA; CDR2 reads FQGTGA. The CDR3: CASSPTGAELGAFF. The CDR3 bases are TGTGCCAGCAGCCCGACAGGGGCGGAACTAGGGGCTTTCTTT.

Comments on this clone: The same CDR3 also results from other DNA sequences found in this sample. CDR3: CASSVGLAGGYEQYF. The CDR3 DNA reads TGTGCCAGCAGCGTCGGACTAGCGGGAGGATACGAGCAGTACTTC. V is TRBV9 and J is TRBJ2-7, with TRBD2 identical over 14 bases. The length of the CDR3 is 15 residues. Germline-derived CDR1 and CDR2 are SGDLS and YYNGEE. Unmatched junction bases numbered 2, after V lost 2 bases and J lost 4 bases.

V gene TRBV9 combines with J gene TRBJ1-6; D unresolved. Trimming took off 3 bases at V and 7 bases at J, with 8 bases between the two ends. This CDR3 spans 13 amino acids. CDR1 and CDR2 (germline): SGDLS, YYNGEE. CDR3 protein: CASSERENSPLHF. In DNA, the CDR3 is TGTGCCAGCAGCGAAAGGGAGAATTCACCCCTCCACTTT.

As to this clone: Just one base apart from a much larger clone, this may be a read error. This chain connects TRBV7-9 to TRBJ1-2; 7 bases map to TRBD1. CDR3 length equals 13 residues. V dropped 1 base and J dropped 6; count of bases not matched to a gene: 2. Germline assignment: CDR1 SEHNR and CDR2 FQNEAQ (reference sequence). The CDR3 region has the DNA TGTGCCAGCAGCTTAGGACAGGGCGATGGCTACACCTTC. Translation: CASSLGQGDGYTF.

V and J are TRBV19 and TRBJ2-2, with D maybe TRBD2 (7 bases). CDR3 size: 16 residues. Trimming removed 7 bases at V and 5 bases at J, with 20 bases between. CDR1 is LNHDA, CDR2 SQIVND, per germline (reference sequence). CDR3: CASTAKGGGRTGELFF. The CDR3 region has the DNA TGTGCCAGTACCGCAAAGGGAGGGGGAAGGACCGGGGAGCTGTTTTTT.

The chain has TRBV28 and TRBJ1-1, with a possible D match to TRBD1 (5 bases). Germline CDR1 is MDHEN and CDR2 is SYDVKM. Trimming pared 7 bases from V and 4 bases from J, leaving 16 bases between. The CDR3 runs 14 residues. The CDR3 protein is CASTTGGGITEAFF. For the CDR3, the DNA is TGTGCCAGCACCACGGGGGGGGGAATCACTGAAGCTTTCTTT.

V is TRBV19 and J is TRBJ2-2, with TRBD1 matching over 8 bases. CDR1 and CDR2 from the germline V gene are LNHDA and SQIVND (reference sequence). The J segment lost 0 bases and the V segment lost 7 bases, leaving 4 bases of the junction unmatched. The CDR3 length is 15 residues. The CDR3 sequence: CASTTGQANTGELFF. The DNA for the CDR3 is TGTGCCAGTACTACGGGACAGGCGAACACCGGGGAGCTGTTTTTT.

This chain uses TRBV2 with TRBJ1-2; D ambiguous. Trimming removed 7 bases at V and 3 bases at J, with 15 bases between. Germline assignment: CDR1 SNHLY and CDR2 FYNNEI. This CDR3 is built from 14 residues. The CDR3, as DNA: TGTGCCAGCACTAGACAAGGGAGATACTATGGCTACACCTTC. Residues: CASTRQGRYYGYTF.

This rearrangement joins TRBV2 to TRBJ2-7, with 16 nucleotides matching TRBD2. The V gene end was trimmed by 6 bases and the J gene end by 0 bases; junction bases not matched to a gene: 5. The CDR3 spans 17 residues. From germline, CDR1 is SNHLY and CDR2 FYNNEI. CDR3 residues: CASRGTSGRGSSYEQYF. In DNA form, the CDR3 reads TGTGCCAGCAGGGGGACTAGCGGGAGGGGCAGCTCCTACGAGCAGTACTTC.